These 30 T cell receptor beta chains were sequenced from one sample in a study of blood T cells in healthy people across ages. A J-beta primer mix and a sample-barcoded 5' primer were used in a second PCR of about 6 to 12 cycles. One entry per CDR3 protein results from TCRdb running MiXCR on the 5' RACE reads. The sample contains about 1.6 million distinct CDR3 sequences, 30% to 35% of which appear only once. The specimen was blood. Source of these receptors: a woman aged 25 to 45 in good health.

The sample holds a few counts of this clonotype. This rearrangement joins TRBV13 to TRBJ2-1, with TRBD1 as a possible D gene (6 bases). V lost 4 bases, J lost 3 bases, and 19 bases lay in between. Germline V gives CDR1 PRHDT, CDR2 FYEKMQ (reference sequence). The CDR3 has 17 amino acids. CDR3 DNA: TGTGCCAGCAGCTCCGGGTTGGGGGCTGCCGGCTACAATGAGCAGTTCTTC. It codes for CASSSGLGAAGYNEQFF.

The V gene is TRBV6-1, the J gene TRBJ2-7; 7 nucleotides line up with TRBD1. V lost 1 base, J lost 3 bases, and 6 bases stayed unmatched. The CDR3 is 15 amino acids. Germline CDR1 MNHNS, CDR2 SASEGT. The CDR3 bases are TGTGCCAGCAGTGAAGAAGGGACAGACTACTACGAGCAGTACTTC. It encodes CASSEEGTDYYEQYF.

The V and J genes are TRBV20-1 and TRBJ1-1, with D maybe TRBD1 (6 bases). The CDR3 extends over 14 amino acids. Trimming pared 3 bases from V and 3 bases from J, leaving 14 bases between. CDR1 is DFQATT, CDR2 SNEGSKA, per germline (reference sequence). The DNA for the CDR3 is TGCAGTGCTAGCCCCAGGGGCCGCGACACTGAAGCTTTCTTT. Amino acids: CSASPRGRDTEAFF.

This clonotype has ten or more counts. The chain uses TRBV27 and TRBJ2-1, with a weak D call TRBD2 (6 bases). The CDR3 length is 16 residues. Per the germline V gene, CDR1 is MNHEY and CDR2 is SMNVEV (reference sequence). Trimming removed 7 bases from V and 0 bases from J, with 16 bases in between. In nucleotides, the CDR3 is TGTGCCAGCAATCCCCCGGGACTCGACTCCTACAATGAGCAGTTCTTC. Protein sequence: CASNPPGLDSYNEQFF.

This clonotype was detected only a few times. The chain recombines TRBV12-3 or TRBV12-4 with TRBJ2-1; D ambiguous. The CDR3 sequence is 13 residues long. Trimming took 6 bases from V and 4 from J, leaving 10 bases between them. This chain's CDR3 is CASSVKGYNEQFF. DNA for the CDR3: TGTGCCAGCAGCGTGAAGGGATACAATGAGCAGTTCTTC.

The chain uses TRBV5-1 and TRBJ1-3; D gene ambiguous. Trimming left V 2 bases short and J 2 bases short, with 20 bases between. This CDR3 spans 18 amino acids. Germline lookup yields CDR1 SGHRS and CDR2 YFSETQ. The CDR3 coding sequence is TGCGCCAGCAGCTTAGCGGTTTTGTTCGGATTACCTGGAAACACCATATATTTT. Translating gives CASSLAVLFGLPGNTIYF. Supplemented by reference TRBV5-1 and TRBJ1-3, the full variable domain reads KAGVTQTPRYLIKTRGQQVTLSCSPISGHRSVSWYQQTPGQGLQFLFEYFSETQRNKGNFPGRFSGRQFSNSRSEMNVSTLELGDSALYLCASSLAVLFGLPGNTIYFGEGSWLTVV.

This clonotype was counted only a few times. The CDR3, as DNA: TGTGCCAGCAGCCAAGATTTAGGGCCCATGGCAGAGTGGACTGAAGCTTTCTTT. Translating it yields CASSQDLGPMAEWTEAFF. The rearrangement joins TRBV3-1 to TRBJ1-1; D ambiguous. Germline CDR1 is LGHDT and CDR2 is YNNKEL (reference sequence). The CDR3 loop spans 18 amino acids. V dropped 0 bases and J dropped 5 bases, with 22 bases sitting between them.

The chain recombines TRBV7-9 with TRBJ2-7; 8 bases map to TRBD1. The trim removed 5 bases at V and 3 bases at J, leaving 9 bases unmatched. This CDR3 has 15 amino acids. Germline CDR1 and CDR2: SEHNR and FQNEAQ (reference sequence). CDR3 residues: CASSPPGQEYYEQYF. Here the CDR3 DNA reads TGTGCCAGCAGCCCGCCGGGACAGGAGTACTACGAGCAGTACTTC.

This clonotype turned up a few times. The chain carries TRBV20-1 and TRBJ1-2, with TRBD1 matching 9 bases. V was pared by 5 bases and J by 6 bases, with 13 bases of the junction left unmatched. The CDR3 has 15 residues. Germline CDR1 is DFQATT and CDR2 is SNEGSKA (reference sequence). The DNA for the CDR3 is TGCAGTGCTGTAGAACCGGGACAGGGTAGTCATGGCTACACCTTC. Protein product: CSAVEPGQGSHGYTF.

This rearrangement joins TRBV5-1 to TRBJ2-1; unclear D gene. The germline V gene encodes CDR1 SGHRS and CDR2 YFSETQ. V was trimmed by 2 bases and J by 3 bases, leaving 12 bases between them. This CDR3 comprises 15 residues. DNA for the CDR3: TGCGCCAGCAGCTTCACAGAGGCGGACTACAATGAGCAGTTCTTC. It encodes CASSFTEADYNEQFF.

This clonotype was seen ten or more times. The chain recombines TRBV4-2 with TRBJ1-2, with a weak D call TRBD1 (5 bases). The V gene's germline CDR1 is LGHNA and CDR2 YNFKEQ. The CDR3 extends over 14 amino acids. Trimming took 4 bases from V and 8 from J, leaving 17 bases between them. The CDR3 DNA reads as TGTGCCAGCAGCCCCCGAGCGGGGGGGAGAGGCTACACCTTC. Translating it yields CASSPRAGGRGYTF.

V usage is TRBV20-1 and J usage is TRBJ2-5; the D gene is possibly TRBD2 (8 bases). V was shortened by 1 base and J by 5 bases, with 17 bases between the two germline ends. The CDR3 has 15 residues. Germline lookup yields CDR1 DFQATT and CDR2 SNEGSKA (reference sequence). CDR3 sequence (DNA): TGCAGTGCTAGAGTTTTAACGGGAGGGGGCGAGACCCAGTACTTC. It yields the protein CSARVLTGGGETQYF.

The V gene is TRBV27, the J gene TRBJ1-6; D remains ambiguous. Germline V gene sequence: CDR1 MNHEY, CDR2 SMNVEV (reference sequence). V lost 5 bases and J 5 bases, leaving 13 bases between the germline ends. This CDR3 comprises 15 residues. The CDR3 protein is CASSPTGEDNSPLHF. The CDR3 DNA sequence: TGTGCCAGCAGTCCCACCGGAGAGGATAATTCACCCCTCCACTTT.

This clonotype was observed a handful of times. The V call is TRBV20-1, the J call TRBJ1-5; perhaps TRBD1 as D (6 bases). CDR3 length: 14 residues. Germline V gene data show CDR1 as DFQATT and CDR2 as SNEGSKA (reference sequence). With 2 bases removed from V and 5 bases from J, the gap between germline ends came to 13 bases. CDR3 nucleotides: TGCAGTGCTAGACCACAGGGCCCTTATCAGCCCCAGCATTTT. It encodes CSARPQGPYQPQHF.

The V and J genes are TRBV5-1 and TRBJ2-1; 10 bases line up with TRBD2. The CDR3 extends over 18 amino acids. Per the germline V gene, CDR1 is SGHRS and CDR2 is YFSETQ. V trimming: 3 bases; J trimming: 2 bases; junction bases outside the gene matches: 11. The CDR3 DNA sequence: TGCGCCAGCAGCTCAACCCCTCTAGCGGGGGTCACCTACAATGAGCAGTTCTTC. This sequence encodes CASSSTPLAGVTYNEQFF. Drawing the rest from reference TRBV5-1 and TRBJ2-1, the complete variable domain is KAGVTQTPRYLIKTRGQQVTLSCSPISGHRSVSWYQQTPGQGLQFLFEYFSETQRNKGNFPGRFSGRQFSNSRSEMNVSTLELGDSALYLCASSSTPLAGVTYNEQFFGPGTRLTVL.

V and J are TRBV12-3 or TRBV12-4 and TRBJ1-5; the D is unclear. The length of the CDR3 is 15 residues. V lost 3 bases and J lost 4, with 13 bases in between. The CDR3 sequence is CASSLGATGNQPQHF. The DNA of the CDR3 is TGTGCCAGCAGTTTGGGAGCGACGGGAAATCAGCCCCAGCATTTT.

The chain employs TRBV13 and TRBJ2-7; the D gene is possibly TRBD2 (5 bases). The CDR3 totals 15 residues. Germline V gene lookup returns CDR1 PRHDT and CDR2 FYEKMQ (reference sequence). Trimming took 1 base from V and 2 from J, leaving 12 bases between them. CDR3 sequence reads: CASSLDGGFTYEQYF. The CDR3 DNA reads TGTGCCAGCAGCTTAGATGGCGGGTTCACCTACGAGCAGTACTTC.

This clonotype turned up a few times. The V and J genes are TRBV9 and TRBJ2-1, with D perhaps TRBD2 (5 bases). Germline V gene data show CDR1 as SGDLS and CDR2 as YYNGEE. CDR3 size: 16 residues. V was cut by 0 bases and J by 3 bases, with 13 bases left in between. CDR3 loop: CASSVGAARVYNEQFF. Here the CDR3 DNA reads TGTGCCAGCAGCGTAGGAGCGGCTCGTGTCTACAATGAGCAGTTCTTC.

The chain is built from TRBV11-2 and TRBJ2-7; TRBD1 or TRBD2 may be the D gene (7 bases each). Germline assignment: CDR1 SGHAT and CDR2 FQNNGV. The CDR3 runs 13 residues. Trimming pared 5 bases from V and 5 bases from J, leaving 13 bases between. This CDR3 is CASSIRGRDEQYF. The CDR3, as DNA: TGTGCCAGCAGCATCAGGGGGAGGGACGAGCAGTACTTC.

In nucleotides, the CDR3 is TGTGCCAGCAGCCGCCGTAGCGGGGCGGGCAAAAACATTCAGTACTTC. As protein: CASSRRSGAGKNIQYF. This chain joins TRBV5-6 and TRBJ2-4, with TRBD2 matching 8 bases. V gave up 4 bases and J gave up 3 bases; unmatched junction bases: 9. This CDR3 has 16 residues. Germline V gene data show CDR1 as SGHDT and CDR2 as YYEEEE.

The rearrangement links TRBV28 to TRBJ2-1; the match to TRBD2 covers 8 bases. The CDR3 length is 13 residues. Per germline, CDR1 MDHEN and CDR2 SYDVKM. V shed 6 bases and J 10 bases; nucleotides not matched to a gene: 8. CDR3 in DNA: TGTGCCAGCAGCTTCGGACTAGCAGGGGAGCAGTTCTTC. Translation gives CASSFGLAGEQFF.

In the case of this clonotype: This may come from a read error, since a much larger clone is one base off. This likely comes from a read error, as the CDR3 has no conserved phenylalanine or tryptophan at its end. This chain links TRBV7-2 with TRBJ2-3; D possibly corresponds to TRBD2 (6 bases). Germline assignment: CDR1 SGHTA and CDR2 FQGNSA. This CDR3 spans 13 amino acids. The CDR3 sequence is CASRLAATDTQYC. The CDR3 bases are TGTGCCAGCAGATTAGCGGCCACAGATACGCAGTATTGT.

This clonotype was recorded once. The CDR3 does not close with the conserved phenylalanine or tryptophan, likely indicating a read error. CDR3 nucleotide sequence: TGTGCCAGCAGTCTCCAGGGTTCTGGGGCCAACGTCCTGACTTGC. As protein: CASSLQGSGANVLTC. The chain carries TRBV12-3 or TRBV12-4 and TRBJ2-6, with D perhaps TRBD1 (5 bases). CDR3 length equals 15 residues. Trimming shortened V by 5 bases and J by 1 base, and 9 bases separated the two germline ends.

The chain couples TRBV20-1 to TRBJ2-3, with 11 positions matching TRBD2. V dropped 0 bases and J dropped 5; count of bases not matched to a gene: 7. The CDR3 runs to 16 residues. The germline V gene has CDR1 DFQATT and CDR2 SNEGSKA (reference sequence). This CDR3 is CSARDGTSGPGDTQYF. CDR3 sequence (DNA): TGCAGTGCTAGAGATGGGACTAGCGGTCCAGGAGATACGCAGTATTTT.

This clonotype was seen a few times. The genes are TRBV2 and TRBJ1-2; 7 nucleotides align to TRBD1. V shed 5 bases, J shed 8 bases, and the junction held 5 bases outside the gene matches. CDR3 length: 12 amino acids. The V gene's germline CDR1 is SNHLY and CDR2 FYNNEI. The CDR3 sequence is CASSTNRGGYTF. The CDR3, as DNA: TGTGCCAGCAGTACCAACAGGGGCGGCTACACCTTC.

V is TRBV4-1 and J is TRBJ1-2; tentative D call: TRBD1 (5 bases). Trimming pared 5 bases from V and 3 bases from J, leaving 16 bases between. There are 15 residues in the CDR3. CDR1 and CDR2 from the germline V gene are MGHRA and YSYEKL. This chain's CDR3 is CASSSGTQGDYGYTF. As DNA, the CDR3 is TGCGCCAGCAGCTCAGGGACCCAAGGGGACTATGGCTACACCTTC.

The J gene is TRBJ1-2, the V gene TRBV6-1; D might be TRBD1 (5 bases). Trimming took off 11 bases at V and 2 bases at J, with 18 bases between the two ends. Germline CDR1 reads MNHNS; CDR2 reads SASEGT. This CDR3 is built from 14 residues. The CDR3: CASKSWYRNYGYTF. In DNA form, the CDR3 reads TGTGCCTCGAAGTCATGGTACAGGAACTATGGCTACACCTTC.

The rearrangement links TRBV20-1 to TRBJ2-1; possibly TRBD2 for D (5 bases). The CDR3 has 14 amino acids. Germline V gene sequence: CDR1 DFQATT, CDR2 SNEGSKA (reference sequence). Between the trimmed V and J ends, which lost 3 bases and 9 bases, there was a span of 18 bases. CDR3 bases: TGCAGTGCTAGGAACCTAGCCACGGGGAGTGAGCAGTTCTTC. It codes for CSARNLATGSEQFF.

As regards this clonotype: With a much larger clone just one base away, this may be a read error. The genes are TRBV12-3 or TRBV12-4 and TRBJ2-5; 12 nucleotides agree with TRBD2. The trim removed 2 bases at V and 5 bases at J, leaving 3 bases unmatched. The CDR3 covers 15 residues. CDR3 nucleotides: TGTGCCAGCAGTTTATCTAGCGGGGGGGACGAGACCCAGTACTTC. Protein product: CASSLSSGGDETQYF.

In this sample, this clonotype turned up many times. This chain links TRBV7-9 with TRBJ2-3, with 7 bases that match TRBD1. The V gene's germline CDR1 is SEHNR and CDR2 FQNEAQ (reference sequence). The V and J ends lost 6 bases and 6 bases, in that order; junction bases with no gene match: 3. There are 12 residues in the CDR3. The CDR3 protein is CASSPTGDTQYF. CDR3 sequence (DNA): TGTGCCAGCAGTCCGACAGGGGATACGCAGTATTTT.